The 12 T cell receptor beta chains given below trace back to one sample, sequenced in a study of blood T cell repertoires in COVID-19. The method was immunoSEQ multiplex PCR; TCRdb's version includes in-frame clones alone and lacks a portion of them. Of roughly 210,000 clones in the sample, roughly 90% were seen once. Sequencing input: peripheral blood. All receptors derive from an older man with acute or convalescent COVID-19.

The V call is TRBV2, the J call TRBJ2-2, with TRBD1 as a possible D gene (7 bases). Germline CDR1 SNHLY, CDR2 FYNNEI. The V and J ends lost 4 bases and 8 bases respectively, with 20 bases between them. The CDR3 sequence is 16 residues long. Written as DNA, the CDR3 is TGTGCCAGCAGTGCGTACAGGGGCCTAGCGACGGGGGAGCTGTTTTTT. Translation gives CASSAYRGLATGELFF.

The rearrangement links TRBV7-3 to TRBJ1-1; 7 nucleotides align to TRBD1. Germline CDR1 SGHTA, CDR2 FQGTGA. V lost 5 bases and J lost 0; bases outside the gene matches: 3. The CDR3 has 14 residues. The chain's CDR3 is CASSATGMNTEAFF. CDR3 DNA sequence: TGTGCCAGCAGCGCGACAGGGATGAACACTGAAGCTTTCTTT.

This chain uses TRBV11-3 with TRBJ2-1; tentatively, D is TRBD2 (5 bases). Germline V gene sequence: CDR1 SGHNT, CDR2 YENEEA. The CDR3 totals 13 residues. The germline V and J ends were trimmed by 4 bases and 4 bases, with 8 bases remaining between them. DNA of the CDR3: TGTGCCAGCAGCTCCGGGATTTACAATGAGCAGTTCTTC. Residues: CASSSGIYNEQFF.

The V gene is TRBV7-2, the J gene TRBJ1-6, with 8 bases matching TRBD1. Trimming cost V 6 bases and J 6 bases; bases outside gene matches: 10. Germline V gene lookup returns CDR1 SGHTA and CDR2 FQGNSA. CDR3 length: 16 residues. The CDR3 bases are TGTGCCAGCAGTCTGGCCGGGGGACAGGTTAATTCACCCCTCCACTTT. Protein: CASSLAGGQVNSPLHF.

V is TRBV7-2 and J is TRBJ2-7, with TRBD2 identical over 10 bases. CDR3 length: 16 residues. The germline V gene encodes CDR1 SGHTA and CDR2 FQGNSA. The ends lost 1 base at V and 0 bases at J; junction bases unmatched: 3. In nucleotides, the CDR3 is TGTGCCAGCAGCTTAGAGGGACTAGCGTACTCCTACGAGCAGTACTTC. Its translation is CASSLEGLAYSYEQYF.

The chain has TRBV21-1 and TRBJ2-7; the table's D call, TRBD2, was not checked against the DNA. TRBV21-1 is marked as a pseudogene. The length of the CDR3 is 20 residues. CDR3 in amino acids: CASSINLPVVGRGVSYEQYF. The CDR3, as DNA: TGTGCCAGCAGCATAAATCTACCCGTGGTGGGGAGGGGGGTTTCCTACGAGCAGTACTTC.

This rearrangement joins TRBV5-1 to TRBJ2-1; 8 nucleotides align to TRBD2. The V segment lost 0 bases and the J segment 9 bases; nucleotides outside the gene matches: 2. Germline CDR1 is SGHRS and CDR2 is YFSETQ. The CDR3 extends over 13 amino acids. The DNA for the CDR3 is TGCGCCAGCAGCTTGGCCAGCGGGGGTGAGCAGTTCTTC. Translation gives CASSLASGGEQFF.

The CDR3 nucleotides are TGTGCCAGCTCACCAAATCAGGGCCAGAATAGCAATCAGCCCCAGCATTTT. Its protein product is CASSPNQGQNSNQPQHF. The V and J genes are TRBV18 and TRBJ1-5, with D possibly TRBD1 on 5 matching bases. The CDR3 is 17 residues long. CDR1 is KGHSH and CDR2 is LQKENI in the germline V gene. Trimming left V 2 bases short and J 0 bases short, with 14 bases between. Filled out from reference TRBV18 and TRBJ1-5, the complete variable domain reads NAGVMQNPRHLVRRRGQEARLRCSPMKGHSHVYWYRQLPEEGLKFMVYLQKENIIDESGMPKERFSAEFPKEGPSILRIQQVVRGDSAAYFCASSPNQGQNSNQPQHFGDGTRLSIL.

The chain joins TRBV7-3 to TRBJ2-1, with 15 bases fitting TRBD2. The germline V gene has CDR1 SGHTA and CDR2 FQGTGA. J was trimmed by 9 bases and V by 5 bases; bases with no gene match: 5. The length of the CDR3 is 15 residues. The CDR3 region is CASSGGLAGGSEQFF. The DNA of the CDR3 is TGTGCCAGCAGCGGGGGACTAGCGGGAGGAAGTGAGCAGTTCTTC.

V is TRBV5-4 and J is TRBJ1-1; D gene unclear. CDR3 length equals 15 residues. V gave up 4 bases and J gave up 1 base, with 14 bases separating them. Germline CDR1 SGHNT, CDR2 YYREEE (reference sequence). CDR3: CASSMAGRRNTEAFF. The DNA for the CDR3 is TGTGCCAGCAGCATGGCGGGGAGGCGGAACACTGAAGCTTTCTTT.

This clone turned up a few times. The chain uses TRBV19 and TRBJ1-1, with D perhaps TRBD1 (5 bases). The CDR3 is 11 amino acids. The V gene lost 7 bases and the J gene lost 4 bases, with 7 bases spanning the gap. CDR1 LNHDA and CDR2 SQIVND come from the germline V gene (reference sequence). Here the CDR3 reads CASKGSTEAFF. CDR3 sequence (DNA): TGTGCCAGTAAGGGGTCCACTGAAGCTTTCTTT.

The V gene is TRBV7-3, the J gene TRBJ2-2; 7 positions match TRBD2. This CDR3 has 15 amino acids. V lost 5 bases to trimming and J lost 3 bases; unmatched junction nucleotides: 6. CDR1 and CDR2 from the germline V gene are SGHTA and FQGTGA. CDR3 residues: CASSQSGADTGELFF. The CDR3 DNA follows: TGTGCCAGCAGCCAGAGCGGGGCCGACACCGGGGAGCTGTTTTTT.